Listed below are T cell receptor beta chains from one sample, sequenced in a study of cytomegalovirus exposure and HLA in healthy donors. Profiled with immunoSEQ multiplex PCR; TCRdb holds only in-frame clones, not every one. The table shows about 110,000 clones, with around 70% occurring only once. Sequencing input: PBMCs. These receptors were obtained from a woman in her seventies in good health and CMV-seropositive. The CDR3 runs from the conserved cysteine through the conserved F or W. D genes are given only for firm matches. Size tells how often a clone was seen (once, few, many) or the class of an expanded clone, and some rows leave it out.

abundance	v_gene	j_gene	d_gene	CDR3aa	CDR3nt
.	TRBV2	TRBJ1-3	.	CASSDYRAGNTIYF	TGTGCCAGCAGTGATTACAGGGCTGGAAACACCATATATTTT
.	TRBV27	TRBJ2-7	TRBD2	CASSPSGGLEQYF	TGTGCCAGCAGCCCAAGCGGGGGGCTCGAGCAGTACTTC
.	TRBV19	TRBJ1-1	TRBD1	CASRGQGAPEAFF	TGTGCCAGTAGGGGACAGGGAGCCCCTGAAGCTTTCTTT
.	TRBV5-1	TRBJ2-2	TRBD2	CASSSSRGDTGELFF	TGCGCCAGCTCTTCTTCTCGGGGGGACACCGGGGAGCTGTTTTTT
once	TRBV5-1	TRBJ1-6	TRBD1	CASSEGTGNNSPLHF	TGCGCCAGCAGCGAGGGGACAGGGAATAATTCACCCCTCCACTTT
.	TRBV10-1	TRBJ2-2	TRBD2	CASSDIRLAGDPATGELFF	TGCGCCAGCAGTGACATCCGACTAGCGGGGGACCCCGCCACCGGGGAGCTGTTTTTT
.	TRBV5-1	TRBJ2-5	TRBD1	CASSLTGQSQETQYF	TGCGCCAGCAGCCTCACGGGACAGTCCCAAGAGACCCAGTACTTC
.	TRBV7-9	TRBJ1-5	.	CASSSQTGPNQPQHF	TGTGCCAGCAGCTCACAAACAGGGCCCAATCAGCCCCAGCATTTT
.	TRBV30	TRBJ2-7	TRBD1	CAWSVGGGYEQYF	TGTGCCTGGAGTGTAGGGGGCGGATACGAGCAGTACTTC
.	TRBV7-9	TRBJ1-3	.	CASSSNSNTIYF	TGTGCCAGCAGCTCCAACTCAAACACCATATATTTT
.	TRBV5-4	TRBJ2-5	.	CASSLEPLQETQYF	TGTGCCAGCAGCTTGGAGCCTCTCCAAGAGACCCAGTACTTC
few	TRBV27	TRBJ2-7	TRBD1	CASKRQGSYEQYF	TGTGCCAGCAAAAGACAGGGGAGCTACGAGCAGTACTTC
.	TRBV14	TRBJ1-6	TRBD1	CASSQEDRVNSPLHF	TGTGCCAGCAGCCAAGAGGACAGGGTCAATTCACCCCTCCACTTT
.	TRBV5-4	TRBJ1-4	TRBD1	CASSQGQFNEKLFF	TGTGCCAGCAGCCAGGGACAGTTTAATGAAAAACTGTTTTTT
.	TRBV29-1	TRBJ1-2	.	CSVELTVQGSWGYTF	TGCAGCGTTGAACTGACCGTTCAGGGATCGTGGGGCTACACCTTC
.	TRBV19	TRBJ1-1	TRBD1	CASSEQGTAAFF	TGTGCCAGTAGTGAACAGGGGACGGCAGCTTTCTTT
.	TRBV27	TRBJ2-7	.	CASSSFSEQYF	TGTGCCAGCAGTTCGTTTAGCGAGCAGTACTTC
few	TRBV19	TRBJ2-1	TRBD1	CASRLTGNNEQFF	TGTGCCAGTAGGTTGACAGGGAACAATGAGCAGTTCTTC
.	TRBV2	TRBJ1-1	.	CASSPDSGVIEAFF	TGTGCCAGCAGTCCGGACAGCGGGGTCATTGAAGCTTTCTTT
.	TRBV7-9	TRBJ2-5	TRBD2	CVSTLAGDETQYF	TGTGTCAGCACCCTCGCGGGGGACGAGACCCAGTACTTC
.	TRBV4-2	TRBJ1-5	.	CASSQDRGVNQPQHF	TGTGCCAGCAGCCAAGACAGAGGAGTCAATCAGCCCCAGCATTTT
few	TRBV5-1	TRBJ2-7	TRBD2	CASSFGGISYEQYF	TGCGCCAGCAGCTTCGGGGGGATCTCCTACGAGCAGTACTTC
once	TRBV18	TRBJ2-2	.	CASSGMFTGELFF	TGTGCCAGCTCCGGGATGTTCACCGGGGAGCTGTTTTTT
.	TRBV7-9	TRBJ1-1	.	CASSLAGGSEAFF	TGTGCCAGCAGCTTAGCTGGGGGGTCTGAAGCTTTCTTT
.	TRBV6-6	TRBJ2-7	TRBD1	CASRIGTGASSYEQYF	TGTGCCAGCAGAATAGGGACAGGAGCGTCTTCCTACGAGCAGTACTTC
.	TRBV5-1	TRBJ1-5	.	CASSSGLLGNQPQHF	TGCGCCAGCAGCTCGGGACTCTTGGGCAATCAGCCCCAGCATTTT
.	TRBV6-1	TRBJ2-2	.	CASSVGSTGELFF	TGTGCCAGCAGTGTCGGGAGCACCGGGGAGCTGTTTTTT
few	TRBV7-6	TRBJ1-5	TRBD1	CASSLGGTGSNQPQHF	TGTGCCAGCAGCTTAGGGGGGACAGGTAGCAATCAGCCCCAGCATTTT
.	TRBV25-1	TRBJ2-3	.	CASSESGSDTQYF	TGTGCCAGCAGTGAATCGGGTTCCGATACGCAGTATTTT
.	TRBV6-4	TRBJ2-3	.	CASRGAVGGAARDTQYF	TGTGCCAGCAGGGGGGCGGTGGGGGGGGCCGCGAGAGATACGCAGTATTTT
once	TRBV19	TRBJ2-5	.	CATADQGRETQYF	TGTGCCACCGCTGATCAGGGCCGGGAGACCCAGTACTTC
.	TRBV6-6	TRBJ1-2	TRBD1	CASSPTTGGGYGYTF	TGTGCCAGCAGTCCCACCACAGGGGGCGGCTATGGCTACACCTTC
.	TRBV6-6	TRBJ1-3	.	CASSPQGSSGNTIYF	TGTGCCAGCAGTCCTCAGGGATCCTCTGGAAACACCATATATTTT
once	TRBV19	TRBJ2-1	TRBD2	CASQLAGLAAYNEQFF	TGTGCCAGCCAGCTGGCGGGACTAGCGGCCTACAATGAGCAGTTCTTC
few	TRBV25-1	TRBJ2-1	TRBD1	CASSEYRDRGSNEQFF	TGTGCCAGCAGTGAATATCGGGACAGGGGTTCAAATGAGCAGTTCTTC
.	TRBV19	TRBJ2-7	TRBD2	CASSHSGGEQYF	TGTGCCAGTTCCCACTCGGGGGGCGAGCAGTACTTC
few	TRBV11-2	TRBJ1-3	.	CASSPDRLRNTIYF	TGTGCCAGCAGCCCAGACAGGCTCCGAAACACCATATATTTT
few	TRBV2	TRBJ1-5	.	CASSEHRVSNQPQHF	TGTGCCAGCAGTGAGCACAGGGTTAGCAATCAGCCCCAGCATTTT
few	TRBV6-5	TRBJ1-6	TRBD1	CASRQGLGSPLHF	TGTGCCAGCAGACAGGGGTTGGGCTCACCCCTCCACTTT
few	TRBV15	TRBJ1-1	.	CATSRDVGLNTEAFF	TGTGCCACCAGCAGAGACGTGGGCCTGAACACTGAAGCTTTCTTT
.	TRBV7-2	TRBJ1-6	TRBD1	CASRRPTGVNSPLHF	TGTGCCAGCAGACGCCCGACAGGGGTAAATTCACCCCTCCACTTT
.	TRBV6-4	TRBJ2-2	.	CASSEQGQTGELFF	TGTGCCAGCAGTGAACAGGGTCAAACCGGGGAGCTGTTTTTT
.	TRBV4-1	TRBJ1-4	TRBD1	CASSRDRDRAEKLFF	TGCGCCAGCAGCCGCGACCGGGACAGGGCTGAAAAACTGTTTTTT
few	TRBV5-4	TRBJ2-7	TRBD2	CASSLACRGGVVSYEQYF	TGTGCCAGCAGCTTGGCCTGTCGCGGGGGGGTAGTGTCCTACGAGCAGTACTTC
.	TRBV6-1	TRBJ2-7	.	CASSARENEQYF	TGTGCCAGCAGTGCCAGGGAAAACGAGCAGTACTTC
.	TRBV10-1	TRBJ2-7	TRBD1	CASSDGQGDEQYF	TGCGCCAGCAGCGACGGACAGGGCGACGAGCAGTACTTC